This TCR beta chain was sequenced for a study of OX40 agonist ivuxolimab in advanced cancers. Assay used: immunoSEQ multiplex PCR; TCRdb lists only in-frame clones, some missing. The top ten hold less than 4% of the sample, which has around 80,000 clones, roughly 85% seen once. Points on this clone: What it binds is not known.

Study results and caveats: CD8+ T cells (on average) carried more expanded clones than CD4+ T cells.

The V end lost 3 bases, the J end lost 3 bases, and 12 bases lay between the germline ends. CDR3 length: 14 amino acids. CDR1 is SNHLY, CDR2 FYNNEI, per germline. The sequence was obtained from an adult with an advanced solid tumor such as melanoma, head and neck, liver or kidney cancer. V and J are TRBV2 and TRBJ2-7; weak D call: TRBD1 (6 bases). Source: CD4+ or CD8+ T cells sorted from blood, taken in a trial of the OX40 agonist ivuxolimab. The CDR3 loop is CASSDKQGRYEQYF. Here the CDR3 DNA reads TGTGCCAGCAGTGATAAACAGGGCCGCTACGAGCAGTACTTC.